These 22 T cell receptor beta chains originate from one sample sequenced in a study of shared clonotypes between healthy human individuals. Repertoires were generated with immunoSEQ multiplex PCR, while TCRdb's copy carries only in-frame clones and drops some. The sample lists 300,000 to 400,000 clones; around 90% were seen once. Sequenced input: memory CD8+ T cells sorted from blood. As for subset: CD45RO+ cells pooled with CCR7-negative TemRA cells. All receptors derive from a man younger than 30 in good health.

This clone occurred once. This sequence joins TRBV11-2 and TRBJ2-3; 9 bases align to TRBD2. CDR1 SGHAT and CDR2 FQNNGV come from the germline V gene. The CDR3 contains 16 residues. The ends lost 2 bases at V and 2 bases at J; junction bases unmatched: 5. The CDR3 DNA reads TGTGCCAGCAGCTTACTTGTAGCGGGAGTCACAGATACGCAGTATTTT. As protein: CASSLLVAGVTDTQYF. Using reference TRBV11-2 and TRBJ2-3 for the parts outside the CDR3, the full variable domain is EAGVAQSPRYKIIEKRQSVAFWCNPISGHATLYWYQQILGQGPKLLIQFQNNGVVDDSQLPKDRFSAERLKGVDSTLKIQPAKLEDSAVYLCASSLLVAGVTDTQYFGPGTRLTVL.

CDR3 protein: CASSLEGYGGTGELFF. The CDR3 DNA is TGTGCCAGCAGTTTAGAGGGATATGGCGGCACCGGGGAGCTGTTTTTT. The V gene is TRBV27, the J gene TRBJ2-2, with D possibly TRBD2 on 5 matching bases. There are 16 residues in the CDR3. Germline V gene data show CDR1 as MNHEY and CDR2 as SMNVEV (reference sequence). V shed 2 bases and J shed 4 bases, with 14 bases lying between them.

The CDR3 region has the DNA TGTGCCAGTAGTATGAGCCTGAGTGCCTACGAGCAGTACTTC. Its protein is CASSMSLSAYEQYF. The gene calls are TRBV19 and TRBJ2-7; D is unresolved. The CDR3 consists of 14 residues. Trimming removed 3 bases at V and 2 bases at J, with 11 bases between. Per the germline V gene, CDR1 is LNHDA and CDR2 is SQIVND (reference sequence).

In its sample, this clone was seen a few times. This sequence joins TRBV20-1 and TRBJ2-7; possible D gene TRBD2, 6 bases. This CDR3 region has 11 residues. Germline CDR1 is DFQATT and CDR2 is SNEGSKA (reference sequence). Trimming shortened V by 6 bases and J by 3 bases, and 9 bases separated the two germline ends. The CDR3 region is CSAPEGYEQYF. The CDR3 region has the DNA TGCAGTGCCCCGGAGGGCTACGAGCAGTACTTC.

The chain couples TRBV5-1 to TRBJ1-5; D may be TRBD1 (6 bases). V was clipped by 0 bases and J by 5 bases, with 9 bases between them. Germline CDR1 is SGHRS and CDR2 is YFSETQ. The CDR3 length is 14 residues. CDR3 in amino acids: CASSLAAGDQPQHF. In DNA form, the CDR3 reads TGCGCCAGCAGCTTGGCAGCAGGGGATCAGCCCCAGCATTTT.

This chain connects TRBV19 to TRBJ2-7; a weak D match, TRBD2 (5 bases). The germline V gene encodes CDR1 LNHDA and CDR2 SQIVND (reference sequence). The CDR3 runs 13 residues. Trimming stripped 4 bases from V and 4 bases from J, with 11 bases between. The CDR3 DNA reads as TGTGCCAGTAGTACCCTCGCGGGTTACGAGCAGTACTTC. It specifies CASSTLAGYEQYF. Complete variable domain (other parts from reference TRBV19 and TRBJ2-7): DGGITQSPKYLFRKEGQNVTLSCEQNLNHDAMYWYRQDPGQGLRLIYYSQIVNDFQKGDIAEGYSVSREKKESFPLTVTSAQKNPTAFYLCASSTLAGYEQYFGPGTRLTVT.

The genes are TRBV29-1 and TRBJ2-1; D not resolved. CDR1 is SQVTM and CDR2 is ANQGSEA in the germline V gene. The CDR3 has 11 residues. Deletions cut 5 bases from V and 10 bases from J, with 12 bases between. The DNA of the CDR3 is TGCAGCGTTTTCGGTTCTGGGGAGCAGTTCTTC. It codes for CSVFGSGEQFF.

The genes are TRBV28 and TRBJ2-1; no reliable D call. Germline CDR1 is MDHEN and CDR2 is SYDVKM. The CDR3 is 11 residues long. The germline V and J ends were trimmed by 8 bases and 2 bases, with 4 bases remaining between them. This chain's CDR3 is CASETYNEQFF. The CDR3 DNA reads as TGTGCCAGCGAGACCTACAATGAGCAGTTCTTC.

CDR3 residues: CASRGSLQGYYEQYF. For the CDR3, the DNA is TGTGCCAGCAGAGGTTCGCTACAGGGGTACTACGAGCAGTACTTC. The chain uses TRBV6-1 and TRBJ2-7, with 7 positions matching TRBD1. This CDR3 region has 15 residues. Germline trimming cut 6 bases from V and 3 bases from J; bases unmatched to any gene: 11. Germline V lookup: CDR1 MNHNS, CDR2 SASEGT.

The rearrangement uses TRBV28 and TRBJ2-7; 12 bases align to TRBD1. The V gene's germline CDR1 is MDHEN and CDR2 SYDVKM. This CDR3 comprises 15 residues. Trimming took 6 bases from V and 4 from J; bases not matched to a gene: 7. The CDR3 region has the DNA TGTGCCAGCAGCCCTCCGGGACAGGGGGCTTACGAGCAGTACTTC. Translating it yields CASSPPGQGAYEQYF.

The rearrangement uses TRBV6-1 and TRBJ2-3; D perhaps matches TRBD2 (6 bases). CDR1 is MNHNS, CDR2 SASEGT, per germline. Trimming removed 5 bases from V and 2 bases from J, with 14 bases in between. The CDR3 loop spans 15 amino acids. CDR3 loop: CASSWGTFHTDTQYF. CDR3 nucleotides: TGTGCCAGCAGTTGGGGGACTTTCCACACAGATACGCAGTATTTT.

V and J are TRBV10-1 and TRBJ2-7; D might be TRBD1 (5 bases). This CDR3 comprises 14 residues. Germline loops: CDR1 WNHNN, CDR2 SYGVQD (reference sequence). The germline V and J ends were trimmed by 7 bases and 2 bases, with 15 bases remaining between them. As DNA, the CDR3 is TGCGCCAGCACCGCAGGGAATTTTCCCTACGAGCAGTACTTC. Encoded protein: CASTAGNFPYEQYF.

As to this clone: The same CDR3 is also encoded by other DNA sequences in this sample. The V call is TRBV7-9, the J call TRBJ2-1; perhaps TRBD2 as D (6 bases). Germline CDR1 is SEHNR and CDR2 is FQNEAQ (reference sequence). Trimming shortened V by 8 bases and J by 7 bases, and 9 bases separated the two germline ends. This CDR3 comprises 11 residues. CDR3 bases: TGTGCCAGCCTCGGGGGAAATGAGCAGTTCTTC. Its translation: CASLGGNEQFF.

The chain links TRBV4-3 to TRBJ2-1; no clear D. Germline loops: CDR1 LGHNA, CDR2 YSLEER. The CDR3 is made up of 16 amino acids. Trimming pared 0 bases from V and 2 bases from J, leaving 11 bases between. For the CDR3, the DNA is TGCGCCAGCAGCCAAGATACGGTTAGAACCTACAATGAGCAGTTCTTC. Its translation: CASSQDTVRTYNEQFF.

Regarding this clone: A junction boundary mismatches the germline segment, possibly from a read error. This chain uses TRBV7-7 with TRBJ2-5; D is perhaps TRBD1 or TRBD2 (6 bases each). In germline, CDR1 is SSHAT, CDR2 FNYEAQ (reference sequence). This CDR3 is 17 amino acids long. As DNA, the CDR3 is TGTGCTAGCAGCCAAATCGGACCGGGGGCAAAAGGAGAGACCCAGTACTTC. Its protein product is CASSQIGPGAKGETQYF.

This chain joins TRBV5-5 and TRBJ2-7; 8 bases map to TRBD1. Per germline, CDR1 SGHKS and CDR2 YYEKEE (reference sequence). V lost 2 bases, J lost 1 base, and 5 bases stayed unmatched. This CDR3 spans 15 amino acids. CDR3 sequence: CASSLTGGASYEQYF. DNA of the CDR3: TGTGCCAGCAGCTTAACAGGGGGAGCTTCCTACGAGCAGTACTTC.

V is TRBV2 and J is TRBJ2-7; D may match TRBD1 or TRBD2 (5 bases each). V was pared by 3 bases and J by 5 bases, with 17 bases between. This CDR3 is 15 amino acids long. Germline V gene sequence: CDR1 SNHLY, CDR2 FYNNEI. This CDR3 is CASSEGVESLHEQYF. The DNA of the CDR3 is TGTGCCAGCAGTGAGGGGGTTGAGAGTCTACACGAGCAGTACTTC.

The chain carries TRBV6-1 and TRBJ2-7; D unclear. The V and J ends lost 4 bases and 4 bases respectively, with 11 bases between them. The CDR3 totals 13 residues. Per germline, CDR1 MNHNS and CDR2 SASEGT. CDR3 protein: CASSVFLRYEQYF. Here the CDR3 DNA reads TGTGCCAGCAGTGTTTTTCTTAGGTACGAGCAGTACTTC.

The J gene is TRBJ2-3, the V gene TRBV10-2, with D unresolved. The V end was cut by 3 bases, the J end by 4 bases, with 11 bases between. Germline V gives CDR1 WSHSY, CDR2 SAAADI. CDR3 length: 14 residues. This chain's CDR3 is CASSDPRRADTQYF. For the CDR3, the DNA is TGCGCCAGCAGTGACCCCCGAAGAGCAGATACGCAGTATTTT.

The table lists this clone with a few counts. The gene calls are TRBV28 and TRBJ2-7; D remains unclear. Germline-derived CDR1 and CDR2 are MDHEN and SYDVKM. Deletions cut 1 base from V and 4 bases from J, with 8 bases between. The CDR3 has 13 residues. CDR3: CASSLSHPYEQYF. CDR3 coding DNA: TGTGCCAGCAGTTTATCGCACCCTTACGAGCAGTACTTC.

This clone was picked up one time. The chain has TRBV10-3 and TRBJ2-2; 7 bases map to TRBD2. The CDR3 consists of 15 residues. V shed 10 bases and J 7 bases; nucleotides not matched to a gene: 15. In germline, CDR1 is ENHRY, CDR2 SYGVKD. In DNA form, the CDR3 reads TGTGCCACCGGTGGGGCGGGAGAAGGCCACGGGGAGCTGTTTTTT. Translated: CATGGAGEGHGELFF.

In its sample, this clone was seen once. The rearrangement links TRBV7-2 to TRBJ2-7; maybe TRBD1 (7 bases). Trimming removed 5 bases from V and 5 bases from J, with 13 bases in between. Looked up from germline, CDR1 is SGHTA and CDR2 is FQGNSA. There are 13 residues in the CDR3. As DNA, the CDR3 is TGTGCCAGCAGCGTCCTCAGGGGGGACGAGCAGTACTTC. It codes for CASSVLRGDEQYF.